Included here is one TCR beta chain sequence, with context. Its antigen is undetermined. Sequenced by immunoSEQ multiplex PCR; TCRdb stores in-frame clones only, minus some. Here the sample spans 2 million to 2.5 million clones, around 93% being singletons. CDR3 length: 13 residues. Trimming removed 2 bases from V and 13 bases from J; junction bases left unmatched: 11. CDR1 and CDR2 from the germline V gene are MNHEY and SVGAGI. CD45RO-negative CD8 cells positively selected for CCR7 made up the naive population, which excluded terminally differentiated effector memory CD45RA+ cells. The sample belongs to a study of shared clonotypes between healthy human individuals. Study-level findings and limits: Shared across a few donors were around 5% of the naive CD4 clonotypes. Clonotype sharing among donors, it was expected, would be affected by sequencing depth.

The sequenced sample was naive CD8+ T cells from PBMCs. The TCR comes from a man in his late teens or twenties in good health. Some clones in this sample may be carry-over from other donors' samples. The gene calls are TRBV6-5 and TRBJ2-7, with 7 bases lining up with TRBD1. Here the CDR3 reads CASSYDRQGKCYF. DNA for the CDR3: TGTGCCAGCAGTTACGACAGACAGGGAAAATGTTACTTC.